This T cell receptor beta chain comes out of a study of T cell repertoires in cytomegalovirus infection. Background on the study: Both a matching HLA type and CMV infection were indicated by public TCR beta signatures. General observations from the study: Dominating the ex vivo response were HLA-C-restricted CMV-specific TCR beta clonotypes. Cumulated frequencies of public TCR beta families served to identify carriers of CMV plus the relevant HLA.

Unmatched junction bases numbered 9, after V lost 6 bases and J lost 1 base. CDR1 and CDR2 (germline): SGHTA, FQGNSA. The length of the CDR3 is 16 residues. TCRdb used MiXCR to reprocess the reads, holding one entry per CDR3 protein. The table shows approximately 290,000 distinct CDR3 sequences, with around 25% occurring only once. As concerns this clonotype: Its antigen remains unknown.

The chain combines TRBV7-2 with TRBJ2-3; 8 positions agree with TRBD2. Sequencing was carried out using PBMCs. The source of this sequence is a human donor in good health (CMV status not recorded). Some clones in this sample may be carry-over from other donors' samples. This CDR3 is CASRAAAGGGTDTQYF. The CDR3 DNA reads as TGTGCCAGCAGGGCGGCGGCGGGGGGCGGCACAGATACGCAGTATTTT.